This T cell receptor (beta chain) was observed in a study of shared clonotypes between healthy human individuals (dated by TCRdb to 2019 to 2021). Background for the entire study: The cohort comprised two women and a few men aged 18 to 49 years. For each donor, CD4 naive and CD4 memory were each given three plates, CD8 naive was given two plates, and CD8 memory was given one plate. Blood TCR repertoires of about five healthy adults were deeply sequenced to estimate repertoire size and the extent of clonotype sharing between individuals. Libraries were prepared and TCR repertoires were sequenced by different laboratories using diverse techniques, in order to increase sequencing depth and limit assay-specific biases. Leukapheresis yielded between about 0.85 and 10 billion PBMCs per donor. Study-wide findings and limitations: Because the study included only a small number of donors, the genetic and exposure-history diversity represented was limited. Larger estimated clonotype richness was generally found for naive subsets than for memory subsets. Pairwise subsampling led to the expectation that sequencing depth would affect the degree of clonotype sharing among donors. Compared with non-shared clonotypes, clonotypes shared by all four sorted-subset donors had higher generation probabilities. Even with the large sequencing depth, rarefaction of the sorted-subset datasets indicated that sequencing was incomplete. When a handful of donors were compared, the shared fraction of clonotypes was around 5% for naive CD4, roughly 3.3% for naive CD8, about 2.5% for memory CD4, and 0.4% for memory CD8. Sampling was restricted to blood, and TCR repertoires in tissues likely differ from the TCR repertoires found in blood.

The donors were healthy, HIV-negative adults who had no recently reported acute infections or vaccinations. Every donor was a Caucasian adult living in Nashville, Tennessee, USA. CD4+ T cells were enriched by magnetic negative selection; naive cells were then positively selected on CD45RA, and the negative fraction formed the memory subset. Blood was collected by leukapheresis, and PBMCs were isolated by Ficoll-Histopaque density gradient centrifugation and then cryopreserved in liquid nitrogen vapor phase. Analytical flow cytometry was used to check the purity and quantity of every magnetically sorted T cell population. From each sorted fraction, genomic DNA was isolated and quantified by UV absorbance on a Nanodrop 2000c. Using the deep immunoSEQ assay, TCR CDR3 regions were amplified from genomic DNA by multiplex PCR. Extracted genomic DNA from each cell subset was spread evenly across all wells of several immunoSEQ 96-well plates, with each plate serving as a replicate. For sorted subsets, each replicate PCR was loaded with approximately 0.2 ug genomic DNA, equivalent to about 30,000 T cell genomes. The purified libraries were quantified using a Qubit 3.0 fluorometer, sized with a Bioanalyzer 2100, and then quantified again using the KAPA Library Quantification kit. Every immunoSEQ 96-well plate was sequenced on a dedicated single-read 150-cycle Illumina NextSeq 550 flow cell. Per the authors' processing: Because the immunoSEQ output included only junctional sequences and no quality scores, the filtering could not be the same as the filtering used for full-length reads. Sequences were annotated with PyIR, a Python wrapper for IgBLAST v1.9, using IMGT germline references to assign V/J genes and CDR3. Any read was removed if the V/J assignment was weak (E-value above 1e-6), the CDR3 was missing, or the read contained stop codons, out-of-frame junctions, or ambiguous translated residues. V3J clonotypes were defined as sequences sharing the same inferred V gene, J gene, and CDR3 amino acid sequence. To compute the percentage overlap between repertoires, the number of shared unique clonotypes was divided by the size of the smaller repertoire. RTK rarefaction, the Chao1 estimator, and Recon v2.1 estimates of unobserved clonotypes were used to assess repertoire richness. OLGA was used to compute generation probabilities for all TCRbeta clonotypes that the gDNA method yielded from a few donors. The table was pulled from immuneACCESS by TCRdb, which kept in-frame rearrangements only. Such tables lose some clones; where checked, under half of the loss comes from unresolved V genes, and the rest has no known cause. The D gene and trimming were derived from the DNA, and the V and J assignments and clone size from that table. The sample records approximately 2.3 million clones, more than 80% of which are singletons. Clones ranked in the top ten supply about 0.37% of the sample.

On this clone itself: Its binding antigen is unknown. No qualities accompany the bases; no much larger clone lies one base away.

Ends trimmed: V by 5 bases, J by 7 bases; bases unmatched to a gene: 9. The CDR3 goes from the cysteine to the phenylalanine over 16 residues. Solely the CDR3 DNA is kept, with 48 bases framed from the first base. CDR1 and CDR2 are read off the germline V gene as SNHLY and FYNNEI. The rearranged segments are TRBV2 and TRBJ2-2; the central 11 bases match TRBD2. Sequenced: naive CD4+ T cells from PBMCs. The intended sense of this specimen's cell subset or site label: CD45RA+ positively selected. This TCR came from a man aged 18-30 years in good health. Some clones in this sample may be carry-over from other donors' samples. The DNA sequence is given as TGTGCCAGCAGTCCTTTGACTAGCGGGATATTCGGGGAGCTGTTTTTT. It translates to CASSPLTSGIFGELFF.